This TCR beta chain was recovered during a study of T cells after yellow fever vaccination. Findings and limits, study-wide: The secondary response was weaker, and its peak arrived faster, on day 5 versus 15.

With regard to this clonotype: The antigen is not known.

TCRdb recomputed calls from the 5' RACE reads with MiXCR, one row per CDR3 protein. The sample records about 340,000 distinct CDR3 sequences, 3% to 4.5% being singletons. The length of the CDR3 is 13 residues. CDR1 LGHNA and CDR2 YNFKEQ come from the germline V gene. V was clipped by 0 bases and J by 8 bases, with 7 bases between them. The chain combines TRBV4-2 with TRBJ1-4; D uncertain. The sequences come from PBMCs, collected 5 days after the yellow fever booster vaccination. This receptor was identified in a man younger than 35 who received the YFV17D yellow fever vaccine. The CDR3 nucleotides are TGTGCCAGCAGCCAAGAACCTGGAGAAAAACTGTTTTTT. Encoded protein: CASSQEPGEKLFF.